This T cell receptor (beta chain) comes out of a study of blood T cell repertoires in COVID-19. Across the whole study: The samples span acute and convalescent COVID-19 from the United States, Italy and Spain. PBMCs, B-cell-depleted T cells, or T cells were the source of the cDNA or gDNA that made up the material.

In the authors' workflow: Amplification of reference gene primers was used by the study to estimate nucleated cell counts. Here immunoSEQ multiplex PCR was the method, and the copy in TCRdb shows in-frame clones only, minus some. That table furnishes V, J and clone size, whereas the DNA furnished D and trimming. The data show roughly 180,000 clones, roughly nine tenths seen once. The sequence was obtained from a man between 65 and 85 years old with active or convalescent COVID-19. The specimen was peripheral blood.

DNA of the CDR3: TGTGCCAGCACCCACGTGGGCAGCGGGGCCACTGAAGCTTTCTTT. This gives the protein CASTHVGSGATEAFF. The chain joins TRBV6-5 to TRBJ1-1; a possible D gene is TRBD1 (5 bases). Trimming left V 7 bases short and J 4 bases short, with 19 bases between. CDR1 and CDR2 (germline): MNHEY, SVGAGI. This CDR3 is 15 amino acids long.